Presented here are 27 T cell receptor beta chains from one specimen sequenced in a study of blood T cell repertoires in COVID-19. The assay was immunoSEQ multiplex PCR, and TCRdb's table has in-frame clones only and misses some. The table has about 160,000 clones, less than 90% seen once. The sequenced sample was PBMCs or T cells enriched from blood (not recorded which). These TCRs come from a woman aged 45 to 65 who had recovered from COVID-19.

The rearrangement uses TRBV30 and TRBJ1-4; no reliable D call. V gave up 0 bases and J gave up 8 bases, with 7 bases separating them. The CDR3 runs 12 residues. From germline, CDR1 is GTSNPN and CDR2 SVGIG (reference sequence). The CDR3 here is CAWSVRLEKLFF. CDR3 nucleotides: TGTGCCTGGAGTGTACGTCTAGAAAAACTGTTTTTT.

V and J are TRBV7-2 and TRBJ1-5; weak D call: TRBD1 (6 bases). Trimming removed 4 bases at V and 3 bases at J, with 10 bases between. The V gene's germline CDR1 is SGHTA and CDR2 FQGNSA. The CDR3 has 14 residues. CDR3 residues: CASSSRTDNQPQHF. The DNA for the CDR3 is TGTGCCAGCAGCTCCAGGACAGACAATCAGCCCCAGCATTTT.

J is TRBJ2-1 and V is TRBV21-1; the D call TRBD2 from the table was never checked on the DNA. TRBV21-1 is a pseudogene locus. The CDR3 runs 12 residues. CDR3 in DNA: TGTGCCAGCCGGACGGGGTACAATGAGCAGTTCTTC. This codes for CASRTGYNEQFF.

The chain links TRBV5-1 to TRBJ2-5, with 9 bases that match TRBD2. Germline trimming cut 4 bases from V and 4 bases from J; bases unmatched to any gene: 8. The CDR3 sequence is 15 residues long. Germline V lookup: CDR1 SGHRS, CDR2 YFSETQ. CDR3 in amino acids: CASSGNSGLAETQYF. The DNA for the CDR3 is TGCGCCAGCAGCGGCAACTCGGGACTAGCAGAGACCCAGTACTTC.

This rearrangement joins TRBV19 to TRBJ1-5; 7 nucleotides line up with TRBD1. V shed 3 bases, J shed 0 bases, and the junction held 8 bases outside the gene matches. This CDR3 region has 17 residues. Per germline, CDR1 LNHDA and CDR2 SQIVND (reference sequence). The chain's CDR3 is CASSILSQGDSNQPQHF. The DNA of the CDR3 is TGTGCCAGTAGTATCCTCTCCCAGGGGGATAGCAATCAGCCCCAGCATTTT.

The chain employs TRBV7-3 and TRBJ2-3, with 8 bases that match TRBD2. CDR1 is SGHTA, CDR2 FQGTGA, per germline. The CDR3 has 16 residues. Unmatched junction bases numbered 8, after V lost 0 bases and J lost 6 bases. CDR3 coding DNA: TGTGCCAGCAGCTTAACTCGTGGTAGCGGGGTTGATACGCAGTATTTT. Its protein product is CASSLTRGSGVDTQYF.

J is TRBJ2-3 and V is TRBV6-2 or TRBV6-3, with 9 bases fitting TRBD2. The CDR3 has 15 amino acids. The trim removed 6 bases at V and 4 bases at J, leaving 8 bases unmatched. Germline V gene lookup returns CDR1 MNHEY and CDR2 SVGEGT. The CDR3 DNA reads TGTGCCAGCAGCGCGGGAGGGGGAGGAGCAGATACGCAGTATTTT. It codes for CASSAGGGGADTQYF.

In this sample, this clone turned up a few times. The chain links TRBV28 to TRBJ1-4, with D maybe TRBD1 (5 bases). Trimming pared 5 bases from V and 14 bases from J, leaving 15 bases between. CDR3 size: 12 residues. From germline, CDR1 is MDHEN and CDR2 SYDVKM. In DNA form, the CDR3 reads TGTGCCAGCAGTAGACGGGAGGGGTGGCTGTTTTTT. Its translation: CASSRREGWLFF.

This clone has only a few counts. V gene TRBV19 combines with J gene TRBJ2-7; no reliable D call. This CDR3 spans 23 amino acids. Looked up from germline, CDR1 is LNHDA and CDR2 is SQIVND (reference sequence). Trimming took off 3 bases at V and 0 bases at J, with 36 bases between the two ends. The CDR3 is CASSMFLVWLGEIFFNRSYEQYV. CDR3 nucleotide sequence: TGTGCCAGTAGTATGTTCTTAGTTTGGCTAGGAGAGATTTTTTTCAACCGCTCCTACGAGCAGTACGTC.

This chain joins TRBV9 and TRBJ2-1; 9 positions match TRBD1. The CDR3 spans 14 residues. Germline trimming cut 4 bases from V and 7 bases from J; bases unmatched to any gene: 6. Germline CDR1 SGDLS, CDR2 YYNGEE. The CDR3 region has the DNA TGTGCCAGCAGCCTATGGGACAGGGAGAATGAGCAGTTCTTC. Protein: CASSLWDRENEQFF.

The J gene is TRBJ2-7, the V gene TRBV28; D remains unclear. V was clipped by 6 bases and J by 3 bases, with 15 bases between them. Germline V gene sequence: CDR1 MDHEN, CDR2 SYDVKM. The CDR3 has 14 amino acids. Here the CDR3 reads CASRPRLRFYEQYV. In DNA form, the CDR3 reads TGTGCCAGCAGGCCAAGACTGAGGTTCTACGAGCAGTACGTC.

V gene TRBV9 combines with J gene TRBJ2-3, with a tentative D call TRBD2 (6 bases). Trimming removed 3 bases from V and 3 bases from J, with 11 bases in between. Germline V gene data show CDR1 as SGDLS and CDR2 as YYNGEE. The CDR3 length is 14 residues. The CDR3 is CASSDGGATDTQYF. As DNA, the CDR3 is TGTGCCAGCAGCGACGGGGGAGCAACAGATACGCAGTATTTT.

The sample holds a few counts of this clone. The rearrangement uses TRBV6-6 and TRBJ2-1; no reliable D call. Germline-derived CDR1 and CDR2 are MNHNY and SVGAGI (reference sequence). The CDR3 extends over 15 amino acids. V gave up 5 bases and J gave up 6 bases, with 17 bases separating them. CDR3 residues: CASSNVAARSNEQFF. For the CDR3, the DNA is TGTGCCAGCAGTAACGTGGCAGCCCGGAGCAATGAGCAGTTCTTC.

The rearrangement uses TRBV27 and TRBJ1-4; 11 bases align to TRBD1. CDR3 size: 19 residues. The trim removed 6 bases at V and 3 bases at J, leaving 15 bases unmatched. The germline V gene has CDR1 MNHEY and CDR2 SMNVEV (reference sequence). CDR3: CASRFTSPGQGGANEKLFF. CDR3 coding DNA: TGTGCCAGCAGATTCACCTCACCGGGACAGGGGGGAGCTAATGAAAAACTGTTTTTT. Full variable domain (missing parts from reference TRBV27 and TRBJ1-4): EAQVTQNPRYLITVTGKKLTVTCSQNMNHEYMSWYRQDPGLGLRQIYYSMNVEVTDKGDVPEGYKVSRKEKRNFPLILESPSPNQTSLYFCASRFTSPGQGGANEKLFFGSGTQLSVL.

J is TRBJ2-3 and V is TRBV2; 12 bases are shared with TRBD2. Germline assignment: CDR1 SNHLY and CDR2 FYNNEI. The junction had 5 bases not matched to a gene; V was cut back by 4 bases and J by 6 bases. This CDR3 region has 15 residues. The CDR3 protein is CASSAGLAGWDTQYF. CDR3 in DNA: TGTGCCAGCAGTGCTGGACTAGCGGGATGGGATACGCAGTATTTT.

V is TRBV7-2 and J is TRBJ2-5; TRBD2 agrees at 7 bases. The CDR3 sequence is 16 residues long. V gave up 1 base and J gave up 1 base; unmatched junction bases: 6. Germline lookup yields CDR1 SGHTA and CDR2 FQGNSA. CDR3 residues: CASSLGRGGTQETQYF. In DNA, the CDR3 is TGTGCCAGCAGCTTAGGGAGGGGAGGGACCCAAGAGACCCAGTACTTC.

The rearrangement uses TRBV5-1 and TRBJ1-2; the match to TRBD1 covers 7 bases. Germline CDR1 and CDR2: SGHRS and YFSETQ. This CDR3 contains 13 residues. Trimming removed 3 bases from V and 8 bases from J; junction bases left unmatched: 7. CDR3 in amino acids: CASSSSTGQGYTF. The CDR3 region has the DNA TGCGCCAGCAGCTCCTCGACAGGGCAGGGCTACACCTTC.

The chain is built from TRBV9 and TRBJ1-6, with D hard to call. V dropped 4 bases and J dropped 0 bases, with 14 bases sitting between them. This CDR3 has 17 amino acids. In germline, CDR1 is SGDLS, CDR2 YYNGEE. This CDR3 is CASSQDGSSSYNSPLHF. The CDR3 nucleotides read TGTGCCAGCAGCCAAGACGGGTCGAGCTCCTATAATTCACCCCTCCACTTT.

V and J are TRBV25-1 and TRBJ1-6; 7 positions match TRBD1. This CDR3 has 12 amino acids. Germline values: CDR1 MGHDK, CDR2 SYGVNS. The junction had 4 bases not matched to a gene; V was cut back by 7 bases and J by 10 bases. The DNA of the CDR3 is TGTGCCAGCAACAGGGGTGAGTCACCCCTCCACTTT. This encodes CASNRGESPLHF.

The V gene is TRBV19, the J gene TRBJ1-5; D might be TRBD1 (6 bases). The V end lost 7 bases, the J end lost 8 bases, and 21 bases lay between the germline ends. CDR1 and CDR2 (germline): LNHDA, SQIVND (reference sequence). The CDR3 runs 15 residues. CDR3 region: CASTPQGGRREPQHF. The CDR3 DNA reads TGTGCCAGTACCCCACAGGGCGGCCGTAGAGAGCCCCAGCATTTT.

This rearrangement joins TRBV7-9 to TRBJ2-5; D is possibly TRBD2 (6 bases). Deletions cut 4 bases from V and 0 bases from J, with 12 bases between. This CDR3 comprises 15 residues. Germline V lookup: CDR1 SEHNR, CDR2 FQNEAQ (reference sequence). The CDR3 is CASSSSRDYQETQYF. CDR3 nucleotides: TGTGCCAGCAGCTCCAGCAGGGACTACCAAGAGACCCAGTACTTC.

V is TRBV29-1 and J is TRBJ2-1, with TRBD2 as a possible D gene (6 bases). V lost 4 bases, J lost 7 bases, and 14 bases lay in between. The CDR3 loop spans 13 amino acids. Germline values: CDR1 SQVTM, CDR2 ANQGSEA. CDR3 loop: CSVVRGIGNEQFF. Here the CDR3 DNA reads TGCAGCGTTGTTCGGGGGATAGGAAATGAGCAGTTCTTC.

V usage is TRBV20-1 and J usage is TRBJ1-1; no definite D call. Trimming took 4 bases from V and 3 from J, leaving 6 bases between them. Germline V lookup: CDR1 DFQATT, CDR2 SNEGSKA (reference sequence). The CDR3 sequence is 11 residues long. The CDR3, as DNA: TGCAGTGCTATAAGCGACACTGAAGCTTTCTTT. Its translation is CSAISDTEAFF.

This clone was recorded only once. The genes are TRBV4-2 and TRBJ1-2; the D gene is possibly TRBD1 (6 bases). This CDR3 has 15 amino acids. The V end lost 0 bases, the J end lost 6 bases, and 14 bases lay between the germline ends. Germline V gene sequence: CDR1 LGHNA, CDR2 YNFKEQ. CDR3: CASSQESGQGHGYTF. In DNA, the CDR3 is TGTGCCAGCAGCCAAGAATCGGGGCAGGGGCATGGCTACACCTTC.

The chain carries TRBV10-2 and TRBJ2-7, with TRBD1 matching 10 bases. The J segment lost 2 bases and the V segment lost 3 bases, leaving 4 bases of the junction unmatched. The CDR3 spans 15 residues. Germline V gene data show CDR1 as WSHSY and CDR2 as SAAADI. The CDR3 protein is CASSDRGQGAYEQYV. CDR3 sequence (DNA): TGCGCCAGCAGTGATAGAGGACAGGGGGCCTACGAGCAGTACGTC.

The chain employs TRBV5-5 and TRBJ2-2; D might be TRBD2 (6 bases). CDR3 size: 15 residues. The V end lost 4 bases, the J end lost 0 bases, and 10 bases lay between the germline ends. Germline CDR1 and CDR2: SGHKS and YYEKEE (reference sequence). CDR3: CASSPGTANTGELFF. CDR3 in DNA: TGTGCCAGCAGCCCCGGGACTGCGAACACCGGGGAGCTGTTTTTT.

The count of this clone is one. The gene calls are TRBV21-1 and TRBJ1-5. TRBV21-1 is marked as a pseudogene. CDR3 size: 15 residues. CDR3 nucleotides: TGTGCCAGCAGCAAAAAAGCGGGGACCAATCAGCCCCAGCATTTT. Amino acid sequence: CASSKKAGTNQPQHF.